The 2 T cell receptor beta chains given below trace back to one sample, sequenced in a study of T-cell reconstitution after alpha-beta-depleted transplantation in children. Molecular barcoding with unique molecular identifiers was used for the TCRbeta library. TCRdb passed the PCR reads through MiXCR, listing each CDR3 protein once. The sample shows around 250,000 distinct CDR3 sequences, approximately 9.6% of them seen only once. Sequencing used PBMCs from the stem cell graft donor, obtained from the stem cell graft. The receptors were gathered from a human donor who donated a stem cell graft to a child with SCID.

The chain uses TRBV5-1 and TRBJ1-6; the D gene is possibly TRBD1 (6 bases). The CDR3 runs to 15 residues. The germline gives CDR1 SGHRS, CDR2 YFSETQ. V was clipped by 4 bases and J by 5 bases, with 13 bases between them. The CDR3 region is CASSPRWTDNSPLHF. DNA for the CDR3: TGCGCCAGCAGCCCTCGATGGACAGATAATTCACCCCTCCACTTT.

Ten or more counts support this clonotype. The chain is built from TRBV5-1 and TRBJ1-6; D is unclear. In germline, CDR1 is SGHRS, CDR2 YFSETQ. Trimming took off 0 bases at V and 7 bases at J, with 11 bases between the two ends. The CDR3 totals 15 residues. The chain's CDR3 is CASSLAETRNSPLHF. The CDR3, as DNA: TGCGCCAGCAGCTTGGCCGAAACGAGGAATTCACCCCTCCACTTT.